This T cell receptor beta chain was recorded in a study of blood T cell repertoires in COVID-19. The germline V gene has CDR1 SNHLY and CDR2 FYNNEI. Losses at the gene ends were 3 bases for V and 10 bases for J; bases not matched to a gene: 13. There are 16 residues in the CDR3. The protocol was immunoSEQ multiplex PCR, while the TCRdb copy is restricted to in-frame clones and leaves out a portion. The sample has roughly 410,000 clones, roughly 90% seen once. V gene TRBV2 combines with J gene TRBJ2-3; 10 positions agree with TRBD2. The source of this sequence is a middle-aged man with acute or convalescent COVID-19. Sequencing was carried out using peripheral blood. For the CDR3, the DNA is TGTGCCAGCAGTGATAATCTAGCGGGAGCTATCCTACCGCAGTATTTT. It encodes CASSDNLAGAILPQYF.